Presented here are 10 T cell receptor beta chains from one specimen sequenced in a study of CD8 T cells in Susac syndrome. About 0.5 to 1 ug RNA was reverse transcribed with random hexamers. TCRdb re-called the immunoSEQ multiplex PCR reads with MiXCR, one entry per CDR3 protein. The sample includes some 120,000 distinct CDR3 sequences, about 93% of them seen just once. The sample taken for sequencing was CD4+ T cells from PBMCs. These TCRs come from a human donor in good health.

The CDR3 DNA reads TGTGCCAGCAGCGGACAGTGGGACACTGAAGCTTTCTTT. Translated: CASSGQWDTEAFF. The V and J genes are TRBV28 and TRBJ1-1; D is perhaps TRBD1 (6 bases). This CDR3 has 13 residues. The V gene lost 6 bases and the J gene lost 3 bases, with 11 bases spanning the gap. The V gene's germline CDR1 is MDHEN and CDR2 SYDVKM.

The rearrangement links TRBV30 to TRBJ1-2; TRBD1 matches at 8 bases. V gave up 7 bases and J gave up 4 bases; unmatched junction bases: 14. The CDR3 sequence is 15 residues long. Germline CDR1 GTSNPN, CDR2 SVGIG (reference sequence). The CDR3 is CASRTGIRRGYGYTF. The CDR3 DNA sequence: TGTGCCTCGCGGACAGGGATACGGAGGGGCTATGGCTACACCTTC.

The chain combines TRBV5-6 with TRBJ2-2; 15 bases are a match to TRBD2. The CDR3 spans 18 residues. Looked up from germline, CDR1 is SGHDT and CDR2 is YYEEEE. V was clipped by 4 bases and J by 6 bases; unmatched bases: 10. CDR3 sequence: CASSQPGLAGGIAGELFF. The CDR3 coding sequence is TGTGCCAGCAGCCAACCGGGACTAGCGGGAGGAATCGCCGGGGAGCTGTTTTTT.

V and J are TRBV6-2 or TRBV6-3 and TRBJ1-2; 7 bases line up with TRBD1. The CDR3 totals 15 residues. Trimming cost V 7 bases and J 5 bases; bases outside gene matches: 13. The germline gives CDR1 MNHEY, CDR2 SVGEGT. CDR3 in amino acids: CASIPRGRKTYGYTF. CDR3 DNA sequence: TGTGCCAGCATCCCGAGGGGGCGCAAGACTTATGGCTACACCTTC.

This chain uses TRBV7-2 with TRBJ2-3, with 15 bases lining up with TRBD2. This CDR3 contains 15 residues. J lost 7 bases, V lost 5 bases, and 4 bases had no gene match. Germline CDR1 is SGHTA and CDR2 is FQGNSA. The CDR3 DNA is TGTGCCAGCAGCGAGGGACTAGCGGGAGGAAATACGCAGTATTTT. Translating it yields CASSEGLAGGNTQYF.

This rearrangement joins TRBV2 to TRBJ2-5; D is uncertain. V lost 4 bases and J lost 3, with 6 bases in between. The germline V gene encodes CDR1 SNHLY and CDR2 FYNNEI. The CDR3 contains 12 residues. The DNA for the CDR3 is TGTGCCAGCAGTGGAGTTGAAGAGACCCAGTACTTC. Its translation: CASSGVEETQYF. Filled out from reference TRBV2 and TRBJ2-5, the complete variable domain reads EPEVTQTPSHQVTQMGQEVILRCVPISNHLYFYWYRQILGQKVEFLVSFYNNEISEKSEIFDDQFSVERPDGSNFTLKIRSTKLEDSAMYFCASSGVEETQYFGPGTRLLVL.

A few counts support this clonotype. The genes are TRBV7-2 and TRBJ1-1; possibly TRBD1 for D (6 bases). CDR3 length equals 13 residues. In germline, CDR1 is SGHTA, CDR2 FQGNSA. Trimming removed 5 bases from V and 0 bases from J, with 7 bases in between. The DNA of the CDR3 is TGTGCCAGCAGCCGGACAGTGAACACTGAAGCTTTCTTT. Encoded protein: CASSRTVNTEAFF. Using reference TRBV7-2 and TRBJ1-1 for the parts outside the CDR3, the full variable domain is GAGVSQSPSNKVTEKGKDVELRCDPISGHTALYWYRQSLGQGLEFLIYFQGNSAPDKSGLPSDRFSAERTGGSVSTLTIQRTQQEDSAVYLCASSRTVNTEAFFGQGTRLTVV.

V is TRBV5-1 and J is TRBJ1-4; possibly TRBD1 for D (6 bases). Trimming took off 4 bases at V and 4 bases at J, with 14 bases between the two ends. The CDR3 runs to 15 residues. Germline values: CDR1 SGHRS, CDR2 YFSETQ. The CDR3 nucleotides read TGCGCCAGCAGCCCGAGGGACACCGGTAATGAAAAACTGTTTTTT. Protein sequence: CASSPRDTGNEKLFF. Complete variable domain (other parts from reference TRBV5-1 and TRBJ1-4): KAGVTQTPRYLIKTRGQQVTLSCSPISGHRSVSWYQQTPGQGLQFLFEYFSETQRNKGNFPGRFSGRQFSNSRSEMNVSTLELGDSALYLCASSPRDTGNEKLFFGSGTQLSVL.

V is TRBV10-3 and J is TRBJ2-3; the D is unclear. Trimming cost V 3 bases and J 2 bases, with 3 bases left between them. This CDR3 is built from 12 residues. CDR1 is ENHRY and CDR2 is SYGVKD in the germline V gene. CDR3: CAISDHTDTQYF. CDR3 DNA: TGTGCCATCAGTGACCACACAGATACGCAGTATTTT.

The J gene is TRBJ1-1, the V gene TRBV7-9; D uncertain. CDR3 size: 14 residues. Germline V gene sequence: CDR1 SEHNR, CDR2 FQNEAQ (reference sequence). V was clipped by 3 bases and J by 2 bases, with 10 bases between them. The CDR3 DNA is TGTGCCAGCAGCTTGCCGATACAAAACACTGAAGCTTTCTTT. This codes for CASSLPIQNTEAFF. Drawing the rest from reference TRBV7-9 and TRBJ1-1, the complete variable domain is DTGVSQNPRHKITKRGQNVTFRCDPISEHNRLYWYRQTLGQGPEFLTYFQNEAQLEKSRLLSDRFSAERPKGSFSTLEIQRTEQGDSAMYLCASSLPIQNTEAFFGQGTRLTVV.